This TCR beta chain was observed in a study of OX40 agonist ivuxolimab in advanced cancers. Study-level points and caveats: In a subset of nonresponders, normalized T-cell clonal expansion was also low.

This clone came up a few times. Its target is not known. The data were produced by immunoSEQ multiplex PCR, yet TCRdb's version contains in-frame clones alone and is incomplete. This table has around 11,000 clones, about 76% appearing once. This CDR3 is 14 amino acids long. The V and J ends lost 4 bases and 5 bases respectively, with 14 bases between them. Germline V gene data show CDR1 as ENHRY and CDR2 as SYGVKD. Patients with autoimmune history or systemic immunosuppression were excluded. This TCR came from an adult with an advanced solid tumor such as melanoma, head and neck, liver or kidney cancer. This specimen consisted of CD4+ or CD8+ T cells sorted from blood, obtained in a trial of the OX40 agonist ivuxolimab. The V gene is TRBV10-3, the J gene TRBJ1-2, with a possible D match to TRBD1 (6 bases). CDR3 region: CAISVARGWYGYTF. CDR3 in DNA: TGTGCCATCAGTGTGGCCAGGGGCTGGTATGGCTACACCTTC.